A selection of T cell receptor beta chains follows, all from one sample in a study of cytomegalovirus exposure and HLA in healthy donors. The assay was immunoSEQ multiplex PCR, and TCRdb's table has in-frame clones only and misses some. This sample carries 130,000 or so clones, with about 2% going to the ten biggest clones. The material sequenced was PBMCs. The receptors here all came from a woman aged 18-29 years in good health and CMV-seronegative. Both conserved end residues are part of each CDR3. D genes are given only for firm matches.

CASSLGGSGRALTDTQYF | TGCGCCAGCAGCTTGGGAGGTAGCGGGAGAGCACTCACAGATACGCAGTATTTT | TRBV5-1 | TRBD2 | TRBJ2-3
CASSLDSNEKLFF | TGCGCCAGCAGCTTGGACAGTAATGAAAAACTGTTTTTT | TRBV5-1 | - | TRBJ1-4
CASSSGMNTGELFF | TGTGCCAGCAGTAGCGGGATGAACACCGGGGAGCTGTTTTTT | TRBV2 | TRBD2 | TRBJ2-2
CASTGGSYTF | TGTGCCAGCACCGGAGGGAGCTACACCTTC | TRBV2 | - | TRBJ1-2
CASSEMGLNTEAFF | TGTGCCAGCAGTGAAATGGGCTTGAACACTGAAGCTTTCTTT | TRBV6-1 | - | TRBJ1-1
CASSAGTGVGNEQFF | TGTGCCAGCAGCGCCGGGACAGGGGTCGGCAATGAGCAGTTCTTC | TRBV9 | TRBD1 | TRBJ2-1
CASSFYQGGGEQFF | TGTGCCAGCAGCTTTTATCAGGGGGGAGGTGAGCAGTTCTTC | TRBV7-2 | - | TRBJ2-1
CASSHGTVTDTQYF | TGTGCCAGCAGCCACGGGACAGTAACAGATACGCAGTATTTT | TRBV14 | TRBD1 | TRBJ2-3
CAISEPGQSRTNEKLFF | TGTGCCATCAGTGAGCCGGGACAAAGCCGGACTAATGAAAAACTGTTTTTT | TRBV10-3 | - | TRBJ1-4
CASSPQTSGRETQYF | TGCGCCAGCAGCCCCCAGACTAGCGGGAGGGAGACCCAGTACTTC | TRBV4-1 | TRBD2 | TRBJ2-5
CASALSGGYNEQFF | TGTGCCAGCGCACTAAGCGGGGGCTACAATGAGCAGTTCTTC | TRBV6-1 | TRBD2 | TRBJ2-1
CACQRGGDTEAFF | TGTGCCTGCCAGCGGGGGGGGGATACTGAAGCTTTCTTT | TRBV30 | - | TRBJ1-1
CASSESWDRAGYTF | TGTGCCAGCAGTGAGAGCTGGGACAGGGCTGGCTACACCTTC | TRBV6-5 | TRBD1 | TRBJ1-2
CASDRTGGHNEQFF | TGTGCCAGCGATAGGACAGGGGGTCACAATGAGCAGTTCTTC | TRBV19 | TRBD1 | TRBJ2-1
CASRTNRAMNTEAFF | TGTGCCAGCAGGACAAACAGGGCGATGAACACTGAAGCTTTCTTT | TRBV21-1 | - | TRBJ1-1
CASSFRLAGGPKVTDTQYF | TGTGCCAGCAGTTTCCGCCTAGCGGGAGGGCCGAAGGTAACAGATACGCAGTATTTT | TRBV27 | TRBD2 | TRBJ2-3
CASSTDRGRGSNQPQHF | TGTGCCAGCAGCACGGACAGGGGAAGGGGCAGCAATCAGCCCCAGCATTTT | TRBV7-9 | TRBD1 | TRBJ1-5